This T cell receptor beta chain came from a study of T cells in localized non-small cell lung cancer. CDR3 size: 13 residues. The germline gives CDR1 MDHEN, CDR2 SYDVKM. V dropped 4 bases and J dropped 5 bases, with 11 bases sitting between them. Libraries were prepared by immunoSEQ multiplex PCR; TCRdb keeps only in-frame clonotypes and omits some of them. The sample lists roughly 8,400 clones; around 90% were seen once. The source was peripheral blood mononuclear cells, collected before any cancer treatment. The chain combines TRBV28 with TRBJ1-1; maybe TRBD1 (5 bases). The clonotype comes from a male donor aged 60 or over with stage II lung adenocarcinoma. The CDR3 sequence: CASSSAGGTEAFF. In DNA form, the CDR3 reads TGTGCCAGCAGTTCCGCCGGGGGGACTGAAGCTTTCTTT.